Below are 9 T cell receptor beta chains sequenced from a single sample in a study of shared clonotypes between healthy human individuals. In the naive CD8 group, cells lacked CD45RO and were positively selected for CCR7, so terminally differentiated effector memory CD45RA+ cells were left out. Profiling relied on immunoSEQ multiplex PCR, and the TCRdb table lists in-frame clones only, not all of them. The top ten clones hold roughly 1.7% of a sample with about 2.1 million clones, just under 95% of them seen once. Sequencing used naive CD8+ T cells from PBMCs. The origin of the receptors is a man aged 18 to 35 in good health. Some clones in this sample may be carry-over from other donors' samples.

V gene TRBV6-1 combines with J gene TRBJ2-1, with 8 bases aligning to TRBD1. The CDR3 sequence is 15 residues long. V lost 3 bases, J lost 9 bases, and 10 bases stayed unmatched. CDR1 is MNHNS and CDR2 is SASEGT in the germline V gene. The CDR3 DNA follows: TGTGCCAGCAGTGATCCTACAGGGGGTACGGTTGAGCAGTTCTTC. Its translation is CASSDPTGGTVEQFF.

This clone was recorded once. The chain joins TRBV2 to TRBJ2-2; a possible D gene is TRBD2 (5 bases). Trimming took off 2 bases at V and 4 bases at J, with 14 bases between the two ends. Germline CDR1 reads SNHLY; CDR2 reads FYNNEI. The CDR3 consists of 16 residues. The CDR3 DNA reads as TGTGCCAGCAGTGAACCGGGAAACTCTGGCACCGGGGAGCTGTTTTTT. The encoded protein is CASSEPGNSGTGELFF.

The chain has TRBV5-1 and TRBJ2-7, with TRBD2 matching 13 bases. The CDR3 length is 17 residues. Germline CDR1 SGHRS, CDR2 YFSETQ. V shed 2 bases and J 3 bases; nucleotides not matched to a gene: 8. This chain's CDR3 is CASSFNGLAGVLYEQYF. CDR3 coding DNA: TGCGCCAGCAGCTTTAACGGACTAGCGGGAGTACTCTACGAGCAGTACTTC.

The V gene is TRBV28, the J gene TRBJ2-5; tentatively, D is TRBD1 or TRBD2 (5 bases each). Germline CDR1 reads MDHEN; CDR2 reads SYDVKM. V was trimmed by 6 bases and J by 2 bases, leaving 13 bases between them. This CDR3 spans 14 amino acids. DNA of the CDR3: TGTGCCAGCAGACAACCGGGACGGCAAGAGACCCAGTACTTC. Amino acids: CASRQPGRQETQYF.

V and J are TRBV29-1 and TRBJ2-7; D call uncertain. Germline V gene sequence: CDR1 SQVTM, CDR2 ANQGSEA. The length of the CDR3 is 12 residues. V lost 4 bases, J lost 3 bases, and 10 bases lay in between. CDR3: CSVAAGYYEQYF. CDR3 coding DNA: TGCAGCGTTGCAGCCGGTTACTACGAGCAGTACTTC.

The chain has TRBV5-1 and TRBJ1-5; D gene ambiguous. The CDR3 extends over 14 amino acids. The germline V and J ends were trimmed by 0 bases and 3 bases, with 7 bases remaining between them. Germline V gives CDR1 SGHRS, CDR2 YFSETQ. The chain's CDR3 is CASSLVGPNQPQHF. CDR3 DNA sequence: TGCGCCAGCAGCTTGGTGGGCCCCAATCAGCCCCAGCATTTT.

CDR3 sequence: CASSQVPRTANEQFF. CDR3 coding DNA: TGTGCCAGCAGCCAAGTCCCTCGGACAGCCAATGAGCAGTTCTTC. The J gene is TRBJ2-1, the V gene TRBV4-2, with a possible D match to TRBD1 (6 bases). Trimming pared 1 base from V and 6 bases from J, leaving 13 bases between. The CDR3 contains 15 residues. CDR1 and CDR2 from the germline V gene are LGHNA and YNFKEQ.

Of note for this clone: Compared with germline, one end of the junction differs, possibly owing to a read error. V and J are TRBV5-4 and TRBJ2-1; D is undetermined. The CDR3 spans 13 residues. Germline V CDR1 and CDR2: SGHNT, YYREEE (reference sequence). The DNA of the CDR3 is TGTGCCAGCAGTTTGGACCTATTAAATGAGCAGTTCTTC. It yields the protein CASSLDLLNEQFF.

For this clone: The same CDR3 also results from other DNA sequences found in this sample. This sequence joins TRBV5-1 and TRBJ2-7; D may be TRBD1 (6 bases). V dropped 2 bases and J dropped 2 bases, with 11 bases sitting between them. The CDR3 totals 14 residues. From germline, CDR1 is SGHRS and CDR2 YFSETQ. The CDR3 nucleotides are TGCGCCAGCAGCTTATCAGGGGCGACCTACGAGCAGTACTTC. Translated, it gives CASSLSGATYEQYF.